A single sample is the source of the 27 T cell receptor beta chains below, sequenced in a study of cytomegalovirus exposure and HLA in healthy donors. Vbeta (60) and Jbeta (13) primers were used in the PCR. The protocol was immunoSEQ multiplex PCR, while the TCRdb copy is restricted to in-frame clones and leaves out a portion. The sample has roughly 110,000 clones; about four fifths are singletons. The specimen was PBMCs. The receptors were sampled from a young man in good health and CMV-seropositive.

This rearrangement joins TRBV7-3 to TRBJ2-5; TRBD1 matches at 8 bases. Germline assignment: CDR1 SGHTA and CDR2 FQGTGA. V shed 5 bases, J shed 14 bases, and the junction held 13 bases outside the gene matches. This CDR3 contains 13 residues. CDR3 nucleotides: TGTGCCAGCAGCGACGGACAGGGTAGGAGCCTATACTTC. Protein: CASSDGQGRSLYF.

This clone was picked up a small number of times. This rearrangement joins TRBV4-1 to TRBJ1-1; 7 bases align to TRBD1. Germline loops: CDR1 MGHRA, CDR2 YSYEKL. The CDR3 is 13 residues long. J lost 5 bases, V lost 4 bases, and 4 bases had no gene match. The DNA for the CDR3 is TGCGCCAGCAGCCTGGGACAGCAAACTGAAGCTTTCTTT. This translates into CASSLGQQTEAFF.

About this clone: One end of the junction does not line up with germline, which may come from a read error. The J gene is TRBJ2-4, the V gene TRBV7-9; the D gene is possibly TRBD1 (6 bases). The CDR3 is 15 amino acids. CDR1 is SEHNR and CDR2 is FQNEAQ in the germline V gene (reference sequence). CDR3 protein: CASSRLGAVKNSQYF. As DNA, the CDR3 is TGTGCCAGCAGCCGTCTGGGGGCGGTCAAAAACAGTCAGTACTTC. Drawing the rest from reference TRBV7-9 and TRBJ2-4, the complete variable domain is DTGVSQNPRHKITKRGQNVTFRCDPISEHNRLYWYRQTLGQGPEFLTYFQNEAQLEKSRLLSDRFSAERPKGSFSTLEIQRTEQGDSAMYLCASSRLGAVKNSQYFGAGTRLSVL.

The chain couples TRBV18 to TRBJ1-2, with a possible D match to TRBD1 (6 bases). Germline loops: CDR1 KGHSH, CDR2 LQKENI. The CDR3 sequence is 16 residues long. V dropped 4 bases and J dropped 0 bases, with 15 bases sitting between them. This CDR3 reads CASSQQDSPTNYGYTF. The DNA for the CDR3 is TGTGCCAGCTCACAGCAGGACAGCCCCACTAACTATGGCTACACCTTC. The variable domain in full, completed from reference TRBV18 and TRBJ1-2, reads NAGVMQNPRHLVRRRGQEARLRCSPMKGHSHVYWYRQLPEEGLKFMVYLQKENIIDESGMPKERFSAEFPKEGPSILRIQQVVRGDSAAYFCASSQQDSPTNYGYTFGSGTRLTVV.

The V and J genes are TRBV30 and TRBJ1-5, with 7 bases matching TRBD1. CDR1 and CDR2 from the germline V gene are GTSNPN and SVGIG (reference sequence). This CDR3 has 13 residues. V lost 1 base, J lost 9 bases, and 6 bases stayed unmatched. CDR3 sequence: CAWSGQGKGPQHF. The CDR3 coding sequence is TGTGCCTGGAGTGGACAGGGAAAAGGGCCCCAGCATTTT.

This clone was detected a few times. The junction and the germline gene differ at one end; a read error may be behind it. The rearrangement joins TRBV7-9 to TRBJ2-7; no firm D call. CDR1 and CDR2 from the germline V gene are SEHNR and FQNEAQ (reference sequence). The CDR3 extends over 16 amino acids. The CDR3 bases are TGTTCCAGCAGCTTAGGTGGGCATAACCTCCCCTACGAGCAGTACTTC. It translates to CSSSLGGHNLPYEQYF.

As regards this clone: At one boundary the junction diverges from the germline segment, which might be a read error. The gene calls are TRBV25-1 and TRBJ2-6, with TRBD2 as a possible D gene (7 bases). Germline assignment: CDR1 MGHDK and CDR2 SYGVNS. The CDR3 runs to 14 residues. Here the CDR3 reads CASERGAGANGLTF. The CDR3 DNA sequence: TGTGCGTCGGAACGGGGGGCCGGGGCCAACGGCCTGACTTTC.

The gene calls are TRBV30 and TRBJ2-5, with 9 bases identical to TRBD2. Germline CDR1 reads GTSNPN; CDR2 reads SVGIG (reference sequence). Unmatched junction bases numbered 5, after V lost 2 bases and J lost 4 bases. This CDR3 region has 14 residues. DNA of the CDR3: TGTGCCTGGAGTACCGGACTAGCGAGAGAGACCCAGTACTTC. It specifies CAWSTGLARETQYF.

Comment on this clone: In the same sample, other DNA sequences code for this CDR3. This chain connects TRBV6-4 to TRBJ2-3; 13 bases match TRBD2. V gave up 0 bases and J gave up 4 bases; unmatched junction bases: 1. The germline CDR1 and CDR2 sequences are MRHNA and SNTAGT. This CDR3 comprises 16 residues. CDR3 in DNA: TGTGCCAGCAGTGACTCTACTAGCGGGGGGGCAGATACGCAGTATTTT. Translating it yields CASSDSTSGGADTQYF.

The chain recombines TRBV30 with TRBJ2-3; D call uncertain. CDR1 GTSNPN and CDR2 SVGIG come from the germline V gene (reference sequence). Trimming left V 3 bases short and J 0 bases short, with 4 bases between. The CDR3 contains 12 residues. CDR3 coding DNA: TGTGCCTGGAGCGGGAGCACAGATACGCAGTATTTT. Translation: CAWSGSTDTQYF.

A few counts support this clone. The chain has TRBV10-1 and TRBJ2-7, with TRBD1 identical over 12 bases. V was clipped by 2 bases and J by 8 bases; unmatched bases: 7. Looked up from germline, CDR1 is WNHNN and CDR2 is SYGVQD (reference sequence). The CDR3 loop spans 15 amino acids. CDR3 sequence: CASSERPGQGAKQYF. The CDR3 nucleotides read TGCGCCAGCAGTGAGCGGCCGGGACAGGGGGCGAAGCAGTACTTC.

The rearrangement links TRBV7-9 to TRBJ2-7, with 7 bases aligning to TRBD1. The V and J ends lost 0 bases and 5 bases, in that order; junction bases with no gene match: 4. From germline, CDR1 is SEHNR and CDR2 FQNEAQ (reference sequence). This CDR3 comprises 14 residues. The CDR3 reads CASSLAPDRDEQYF. The CDR3 DNA is TGTGCCAGCAGCTTAGCCCCAGACAGGGACGAGCAGTACTTC. Looking up the rest from reference TRBV7-9 and TRBJ2-7 gives the full variable domain: DTGVSQNPRHKITKRGQNVTFRCDPISEHNRLYWYRQTLGQGPEFLTYFQNEAQLEKSRLLSDRFSAERPKGSFSTLEIQRTEQGDSAMYLCASSLAPDRDEQYFGPGTRLTVT.

The chain recombines TRBV9 with TRBJ1-1; 7 bases line up with TRBD1. Trimming took 3 bases from V and 0 from J; bases not matched to a gene: 5. This CDR3 region has 15 residues. The germline CDR1 and CDR2 sequences are SGDLS and YYNGEE. For the CDR3, the DNA is TGTGCCAGCAGCGCAGTTGGACAGGTGAACACTGAAGCTTTCTTT. Its protein is CASSAVGQVNTEAFF.

DNA for the CDR3: TGCGCCAGCAGTGAGTCGAGGGGACAGGGAAACTATGGCTACACCTTC. This codes for CASSESRGQGNYGYTF. The genes are TRBV10-2 and TRBJ1-2; 9 bases match TRBD1. The V gene end was trimmed by 0 bases and the J gene end by 2 bases; junction bases not matched to a gene: 4. This CDR3 contains 16 residues. Germline V gene sequence: CDR1 WSHSY, CDR2 SAAADI.

The chain carries TRBV5-1 and TRBJ2-7, with TRBD1 identical over 10 bases. V shed 5 bases, J shed 0 bases, and the junction held 5 bases outside the gene matches. The CDR3 is made up of 15 amino acids. The germline V gene encodes CDR1 SGHRS and CDR2 YFSETQ. The CDR3 bases are TGCGCCAGCAGACAGGGACAGGGGTACTCCTACGAGCAGTACTTC. It translates to CASRQGQGYSYEQYF.

The chain links TRBV4-1 to TRBJ1-3; TRBD1 aligns across 11 bases. The CDR3 runs to 16 residues. Germline CDR1 reads MGHRA; CDR2 reads YSYEKL. Trimming took 2 bases from V and 4 from J; bases not matched to a gene: 4. The CDR3 spells CASSQRGQGEGNTIYF. DNA of the CDR3: TGCGCCAGCAGCCAAAGGGGACAGGGGGAAGGAAACACCATATATTTT.

The chain links TRBV7-2 to TRBJ1-2; 7 nucleotides align to TRBD1. CDR1 and CDR2 from the germline V gene are SGHTA and FQGNSA. The CDR3 has 14 residues. Trimming removed 5 bases from V and 3 bases from J; junction bases left unmatched: 6. The CDR3 spells CASSQGRGYYGYTF. CDR3 nucleotides: TGTGCCAGCAGCCAGGGCAGGGGGTACTATGGCTACACCTTC.

The rearrangement links TRBV9 to TRBJ1-1, with 8 bases lining up with TRBD1. From germline, CDR1 is SGDLS and CDR2 YYNGEE. V lost 3 bases, J lost 5 bases, and 12 bases stayed unmatched. This CDR3 is built from 16 residues. The CDR3 DNA follows: TGTGCCAGCAGCGAGAGGACAGGGCTGGTGGGGACTGAAGCTTTCTTT. Its protein is CASSERTGLVGTEAFF.

The V and J genes are TRBV9 and TRBJ1-1; D is unclear. V gave up 0 bases and J gave up 1 base, with 13 bases separating them. This CDR3 has 16 residues. Germline V gene lookup returns CDR1 SGDLS and CDR2 YYNGEE. CDR3 residues: CASSVESRGQNTEAFF. CDR3 coding DNA: TGTGCCAGCAGCGTAGAGTCGAGAGGGCAGAACACTGAAGCTTTCTTT.

The chain joins TRBV18 to TRBJ2-5, with 9 nucleotides matching TRBD1. The V segment lost 8 bases and the J segment 4 bases; nucleotides outside the gene matches: 5. CDR3 length: 13 residues. Germline V gene lookup returns CDR1 KGHSH and CDR2 LQKENI. CDR3 DNA sequence: TGTGCCAGCGAACAGGGGGCCGGAGAGACCCAGTACTTC. It encodes CASEQGAGETQYF.

V gene TRBV12-5 combines with J gene TRBJ2-5; 12 positions agree with TRBD2. CDR3 size: 16 residues. Germline trimming cut 0 bases from V and 4 bases from J; bases unmatched to any gene: 3. Per germline, CDR1 LGHNT and CDR2 FRNRAP. CDR3 residues: CASGLVLAGGGETQYF. The CDR3 DNA is TGTGCTAGTGGTTTGGTACTAGCGGGGGGCGGAGAGACCCAGTACTTC.

This clone was seen only a few times. V and J are TRBV6-5 and TRBJ2-2; no reliable D call. The ends were cut back, 5 bases at V and 5 bases at J, with 12 bases in the middle. The CDR3 loop spans 14 amino acids. The germline V gene encodes CDR1 MNHEY and CDR2 SVGAGI. The CDR3 DNA sequence: TGTGCCAGCAGTCCCTCCCGAGGTACCGGGGAGCTGTTTTTT. Translating gives CASSPSRGTGELFF.

This chain uses TRBV12-5 with TRBJ2-2, with 7 bases aligning to TRBD1. Germline-derived CDR1 and CDR2 are LGHNT and FRNRAP. CDR3 length: 13 amino acids. The J segment lost 6 bases and the V segment lost 5 bases, leaving 3 bases of the junction unmatched. The CDR3 spells CASGLTGSGELFF. DNA for the CDR3: TGTGCTAGTGGTCTGACAGGGTCCGGGGAGCTGTTTTTT.

The rearrangement joins TRBV19 to TRBJ2-3, with D possibly being TRBD2 (5 bases). In germline, CDR1 is LNHDA, CDR2 SQIVND (reference sequence). This CDR3 is built from 13 residues. V shed 7 bases and J shed 3 bases, with 11 bases lying between them. Here the CDR3 DNA reads TGTGCCAGTACCGCGAGGAGGACAGATACGCAGTATTTT. Amino acid sequence: CASTARRTDTQYF.

V and J are TRBV7-9 and TRBJ1-2, with D perhaps matching TRBD1 (6 bases). CDR3 size: 14 residues. Trimming shortened V by 3 bases and J by 3 bases, and 11 bases separated the two germline ends. Germline V gives CDR1 SEHNR, CDR2 FQNEAQ (reference sequence). CDR3 protein: CASSFTGNDYGYTF. The CDR3 DNA sequence: TGTGCCAGCAGCTTCACAGGGAATGACTATGGCTACACCTTC.

V usage is TRBV10-1 and J usage is TRBJ2-3; TRBD2 might be the D (6 bases). Trimming took 1 base from V and 2 from J, leaving 10 bases between them. This CDR3 has 15 amino acids. Germline loops: CDR1 WNHNN, CDR2 SYGVQD (reference sequence). CDR3 loop: CASSEFGGYTDTQYF. The CDR3 DNA follows: TGCGCCAGCAGTGAGTTTGGAGGGTACACAGATACGCAGTATTTT.

This clone appeared a single time. CDR3 loop: CAISPSFGLAGVKDEQFF. The CDR3 DNA reads as TGTGCCATCAGCCCATCATTCGGTCTAGCGGGGGTTAAGGATGAGCAGTTCTTC. The gene calls are TRBV10-3 and TRBJ2-1; 10 bases map to TRBD2. The CDR3 is 18 amino acids. With V trimmed by 6 bases and J by 8 bases, 19 bases remained unmatched. Germline V lookup: CDR1 ENHRY, CDR2 SYGVKD.